This TCR beta chain comes out of a study of technical replicates of blood from four donors. This clone was seen more than once but under ten times. Trimming removed 3 bases from V and 1 base from J; junction bases left unmatched: 5. The CDR3 length is 14 residues. CDR1 and CDR2 (germline): SQVTM, ANQGSEA. Only in-frame clones appear in the TCRdb table, and some are missing; sequencing was by immunoSEQ multiplex PCR. The sample has fewer than 70,000 clones, around 94% seen once. This sequence joins TRBV29-1 and TRBJ1-1, with TRBD1 matching over 7 bases. The specimen was T cells isolated from PBMCs. This TCR was recovered from a human donor in good health. The CDR3 nucleotides read TGCAGCGTTGATATAGGGGGCCCGAACACTGAAGCTTTCTTT. Amino acid sequence: CSVDIGGPNTEAFF.